Sequencing of this TCR beta chain was carried out in a study of T cell repertoires in cytomegalovirus infection. Study context: Both CMV infection and a matching HLA type were indicated by public TCR beta signatures. Study-wide findings and caveats: CMV-specific HLA-C-restricted TCR beta clonotypes dominated the ex vivo response. Of the TCR beta families, the public ones yielded a cumulative frequency that identified carriers of CMV plus the relevant HLA.

MiXCR was run by TCRdb on the reads, yielding one entry per CDR3 protein. This sample yields approximately 500,000 distinct CDR3 sequences, of which more than 15% are seen a single time; 24% belongs to the top ten. In germline, CDR1 is DFQATT, CDR2 SNEGSKA (reference sequence). Trimming pared 1 base from V and 2 bases from J, leaving 15 bases between. This CDR3 region has 16 residues. This clonotype was observed a handful of times. Its target is not known. Source material: CD8+ T cells from PBMCs. J is TRBJ1-5 and V is TRBV20-1; D gene ambiguous. This receptor was identified in a human donor in good health (CMV status not recorded). Some clones in this sample may be carry-over from other donors' samples. CDR3 DNA sequence: TGCAGTGCTAGAGTCACCGACGATGGAGGCAATCAGCCCCAGCATTTT. Protein sequence: CSARVTDDGGNQPQHF.